This T cell receptor beta chain was profiled in a study of a mutant IDH1 vaccine in newly diagnosed glioma. Whole-study context: The patients received vaccinations eight times, in weeks 1, 3, 5, 7, 11, 15, 19 and 23. Vaccination started 4-6 weeks after radiotherapy alone, or with temozolomide cycles. The earlier regimen, radiotherapy, temozolomide, or both, was most often both.

V was cut by 6 bases and J by 1 base, with 13 bases left in between. The germline V gene has CDR1 MNHEY and CDR2 SVGAGI. This CDR3 spans 15 amino acids. The time point here: week 11, during vaccination. Vaccination comprised doses that each held 300 ug of mutant IDH1 20-mer peptide, plus topical imiquimod. The table lists this clone with a count of one. The target antigen is unknown. Sequencing used immunoSEQ multiplex PCR; TCRdb keeps in-frame clones, though not all of them. The profile covers fewer than 45,000 clones, with 84% appearing a single time and 2.2% taken by the ten largest. The sequences come from PBMCs, collected from a glioma patient whose treatment included an IDH1 peptide vaccine. The sequence was collected from a man aged 40-55 years with glioma. The chain is built from TRBV6-5 and TRBJ2-1; tentative D call: TRBD2 (6 bases). The CDR3 DNA is TGTGCCAGCAGGCGCGCCGGGACTTCCTACAATGAGCAGTTCTTC. It encodes CASRRAGTSYNEQFF.